Reported below is one TCR beta chain. As yet, its antigen is unknown. Time point in this sample: healthy volunteer bleed at 2 weeks. Whole blood that had not been fractionated was the source of extracted total RNA. For the library, individual cDNA molecules each received unique molecular identifiers. TCRdb itself ran the RACE reads through MiXCR, one entry per CDR3 protein. The sample records roughly 100,000 distinct CDR3 sequences, 8.5% to 9% being singletons. CDR1 is MDHEN, CDR2 SYDVKM, per germline. This CDR3 has 15 amino acids. V gave up 2 bases and J gave up 4 bases, with 13 bases separating them. These data belong to a study of human T cells and chemical hapten exposure. Regarding the study as a whole: TCRs at high frequency, those above 1 in 1000, did not change with DPC sensitization.

The sequenced sample consisted of whole blood. The origin of this receptor is a female donor in good health. Some clones in this sample may be carry-over from other donors' samples. The V call is TRBV28, the J call TRBJ2-3; no firm D call. The CDR3 DNA reads TGTGCCAGCAGTTTACGTAGGGTCCCGGCAGATACGCAGTATTTT. The encoded protein is CASSLRRVPADTQYF. Supplemented by reference TRBV28 and TRBJ2-3, the full variable domain reads DVKVTQSSRYLVKRTGEKVFLECVQDMDHENMFWYRQDPGLGLRLIYFSYDVKMKEKGDIPEGYSVSREKKERFSLILESASTNQTSMYLCASSLRRVPADTQYFGPGTRLTVL.